A single TCR beta chain is shown here with its context. The record originates from a study of blood T cell repertoires in COVID-19. Sequencing was performed with immunoSEQ multiplex PCR; in TCRdb, only in-frame clones are kept and a portion is missing. The repertoire holds about 130,000 clones, about 89% seen once, with approximately 4.3% in the top ten. Germline V CDR1 and CDR2: LNHDA, SQIVND (reference sequence). The CDR3 runs 16 residues. V shed 6 bases and J shed 4 bases, with 21 bases lying between them. The chain uses TRBV19 and TRBJ1-2, with D uncertain. Material: peripheral blood. The clonotype originates from a man aged 55 to 70 with COVID-19, enrolled during active disease. The CDR3 nucleotides are TGTGCCAGTAGGGAAGGGCGGGGAGATTTTTTCTATGGCTACACCTTC. Translating gives CASREGRGDFFYGYTF.